This T cell receptor beta chain was identified during a study of shared clonotypes between healthy human individuals. This clone was observed at least ten times. The V and J ends lost 1 base and 1 base respectively, with 8 bases between them. Per germline, CDR1 SGHRS and CDR2 YFSETQ. The CDR3 totals 15 residues. Clones were sequenced by immunoSEQ multiplex PCR, and TCRdb holds only the in-frame ones, with some missing. The sample includes a few hundred thousand clones, around three quarters seen only once; the top ten take 9.5% to 15%. The material sequenced was PBMCs. The TCR comes from a woman aged 40 to 49 in good health. Some clones in this sample may be carry-over from other donors' samples. The chain is built from TRBV5-1 and TRBJ2-2, with D unclear. CDR3 amino acids: CASSLYRLNTGELFF. CDR3 bases: TGCGCCAGCAGCTTGTATAGGCTGAACACCGGGGAGCTGTTTTTT. Full variable domain (rest looked up from reference TRBV5-1 and TRBJ2-2): KAGVTQTPRYLIKTRGQQVTLSCSPISGHRSVSWYQQTPGQGLQFLFEYFSETQRNKGNFPGRFSGRQFSNSRSEMNVSTLELGDSALYLCASSLYRLNTGELFFGEGSRLTVL.